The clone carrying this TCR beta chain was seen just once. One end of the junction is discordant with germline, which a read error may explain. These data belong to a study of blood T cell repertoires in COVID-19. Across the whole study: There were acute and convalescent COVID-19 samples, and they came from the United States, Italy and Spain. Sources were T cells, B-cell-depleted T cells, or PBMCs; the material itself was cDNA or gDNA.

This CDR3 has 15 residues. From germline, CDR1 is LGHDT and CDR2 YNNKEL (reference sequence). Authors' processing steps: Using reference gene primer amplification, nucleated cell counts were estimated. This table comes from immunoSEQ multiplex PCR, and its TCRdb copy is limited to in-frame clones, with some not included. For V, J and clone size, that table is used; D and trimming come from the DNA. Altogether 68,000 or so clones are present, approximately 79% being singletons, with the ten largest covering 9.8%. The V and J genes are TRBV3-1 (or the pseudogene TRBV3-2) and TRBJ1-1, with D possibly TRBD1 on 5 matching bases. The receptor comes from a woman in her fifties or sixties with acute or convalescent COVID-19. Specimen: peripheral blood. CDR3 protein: CASRQGSGGWTEAFF. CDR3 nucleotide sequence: TGTGCCAGCAGGCAAGGTAGCGGGGGGTGGACTGAAGCTTTCTTT.